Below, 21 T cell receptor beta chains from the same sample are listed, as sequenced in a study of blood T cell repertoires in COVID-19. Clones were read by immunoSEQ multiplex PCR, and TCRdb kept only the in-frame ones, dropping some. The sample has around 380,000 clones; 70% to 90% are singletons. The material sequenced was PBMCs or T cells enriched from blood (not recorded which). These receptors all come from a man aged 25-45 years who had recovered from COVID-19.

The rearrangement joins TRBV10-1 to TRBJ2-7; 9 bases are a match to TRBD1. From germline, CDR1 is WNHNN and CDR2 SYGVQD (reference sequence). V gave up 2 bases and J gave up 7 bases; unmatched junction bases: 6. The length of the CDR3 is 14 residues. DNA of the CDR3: TGCGCCAGCAGTGAGACGGGACAGGGTCGTGAGCAGTACTTC. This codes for CASSETGQGREQYF.

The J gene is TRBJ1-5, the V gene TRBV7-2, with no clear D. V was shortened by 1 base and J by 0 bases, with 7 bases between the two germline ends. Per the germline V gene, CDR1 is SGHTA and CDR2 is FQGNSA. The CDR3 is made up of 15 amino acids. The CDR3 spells CASSLDQNSNQPQHF. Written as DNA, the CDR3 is TGTGCCAGCAGCTTAGACCAGAATAGCAATCAGCCCCAGCATTTT.

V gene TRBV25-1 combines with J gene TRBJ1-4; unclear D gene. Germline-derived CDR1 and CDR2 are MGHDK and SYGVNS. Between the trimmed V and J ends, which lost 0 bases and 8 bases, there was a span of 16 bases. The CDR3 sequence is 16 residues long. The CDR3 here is CASSEYMSSGPEKLFF. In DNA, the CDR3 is TGTGCCAGCAGTGAATATATGAGTTCAGGTCCCGAAAAACTGTTTTTT.

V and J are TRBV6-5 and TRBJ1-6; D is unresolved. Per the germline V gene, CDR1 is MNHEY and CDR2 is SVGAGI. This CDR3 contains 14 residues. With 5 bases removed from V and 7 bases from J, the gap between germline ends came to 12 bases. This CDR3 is CASSTGSPNSPLHF. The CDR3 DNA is TGTGCCAGCAGTACCGGGTCTCCAAATTCACCCCTCCACTTT.

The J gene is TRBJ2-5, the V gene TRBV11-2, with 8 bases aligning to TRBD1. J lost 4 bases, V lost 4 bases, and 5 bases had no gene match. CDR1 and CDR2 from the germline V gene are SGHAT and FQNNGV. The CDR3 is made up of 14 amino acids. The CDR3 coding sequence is TGTGCCAGCAGCTCTCGGACAGGGACAGAGACCCAGTACTTC. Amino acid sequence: CASSSRTGTETQYF.

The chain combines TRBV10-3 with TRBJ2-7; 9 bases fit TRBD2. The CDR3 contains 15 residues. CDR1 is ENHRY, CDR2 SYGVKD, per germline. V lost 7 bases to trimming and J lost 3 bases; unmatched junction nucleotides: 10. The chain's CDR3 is CAIKATGTSSYEQYF. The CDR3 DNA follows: TGTGCCATCAAAGCCACCGGGACTAGCAGCTACGAGCAGTACTTC.

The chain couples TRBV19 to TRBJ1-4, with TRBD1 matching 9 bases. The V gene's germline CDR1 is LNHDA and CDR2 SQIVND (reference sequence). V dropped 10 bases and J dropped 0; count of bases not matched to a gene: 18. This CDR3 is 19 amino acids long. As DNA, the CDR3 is TGTGCCACCTGGCCCAAACCAGGACAGGGGAAAACAACTAATGAAAAACTGTTTTTT. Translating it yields CATWPKPGQGKTTNEKLFF.

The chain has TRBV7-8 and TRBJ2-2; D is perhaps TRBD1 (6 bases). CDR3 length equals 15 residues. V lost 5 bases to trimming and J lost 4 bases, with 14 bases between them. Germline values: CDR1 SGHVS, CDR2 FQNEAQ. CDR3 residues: CASSPRDISTGELFF. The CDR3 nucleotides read TGTGCCAGCAGCCCACGGGACATAAGCACCGGGGAGCTGTTTTTT.

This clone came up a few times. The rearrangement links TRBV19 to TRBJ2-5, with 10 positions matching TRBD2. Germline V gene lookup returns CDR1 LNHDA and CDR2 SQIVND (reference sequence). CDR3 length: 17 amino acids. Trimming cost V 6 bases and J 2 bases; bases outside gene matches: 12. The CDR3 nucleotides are TGTGCCAGTAGCCCCTCCGAGCGGGGGGGACGGCAAGAGACCCAGTACTTC. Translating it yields CASSPSERGGRQETQYF. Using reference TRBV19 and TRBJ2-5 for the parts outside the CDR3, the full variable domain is DGGITQSPKYLFRKEGQNVTLSCEQNLNHDAMYWYRQDPGQGLRLIYYSQIVNDFQKGDIAEGYSVSREKKESFPLTVTSAQKNPTAFYLCASSPSERGGRQETQYFGPGTRLLVL.

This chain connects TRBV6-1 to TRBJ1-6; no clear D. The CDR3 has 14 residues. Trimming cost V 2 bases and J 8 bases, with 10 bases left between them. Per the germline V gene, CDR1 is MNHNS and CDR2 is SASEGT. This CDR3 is CASSEKVRDSPLHF. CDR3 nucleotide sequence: TGTGCCAGCAGTGAAAAAGTCCGGGATTCACCCCTCCACTTT.

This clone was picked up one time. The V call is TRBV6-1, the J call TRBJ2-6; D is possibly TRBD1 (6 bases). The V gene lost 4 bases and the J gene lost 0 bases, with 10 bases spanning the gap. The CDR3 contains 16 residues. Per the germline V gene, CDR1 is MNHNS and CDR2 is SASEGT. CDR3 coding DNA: TGTGCCAGCAGTGGGACAGAACACTCTGGGGCCAACGTCCTGACTTTC. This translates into CASSGTEHSGANVLTF.

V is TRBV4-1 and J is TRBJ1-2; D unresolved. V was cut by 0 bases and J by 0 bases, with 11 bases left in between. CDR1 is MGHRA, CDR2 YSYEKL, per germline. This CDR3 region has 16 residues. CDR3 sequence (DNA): TGCGCCAGCAGCCAAGATCCTCGGACTCCTAACTATGGCTACACCTTC. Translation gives CASSQDPRTPNYGYTF.

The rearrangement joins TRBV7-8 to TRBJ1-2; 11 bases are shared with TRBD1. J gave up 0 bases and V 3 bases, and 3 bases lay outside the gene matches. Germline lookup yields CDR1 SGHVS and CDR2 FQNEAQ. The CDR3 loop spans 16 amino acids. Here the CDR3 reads CASSLGQGGPNYGYTF. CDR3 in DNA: TGTGCCAGCAGCTTGGGACAGGGGGGACCTAACTATGGCTACACCTTC.

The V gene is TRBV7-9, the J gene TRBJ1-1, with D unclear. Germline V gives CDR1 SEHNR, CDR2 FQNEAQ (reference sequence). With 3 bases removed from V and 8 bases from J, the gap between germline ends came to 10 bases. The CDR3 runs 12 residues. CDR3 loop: CASSFRGPEAFF. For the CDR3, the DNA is TGTGCCAGCAGCTTTAGAGGGCCCGAAGCTTTCTTT.

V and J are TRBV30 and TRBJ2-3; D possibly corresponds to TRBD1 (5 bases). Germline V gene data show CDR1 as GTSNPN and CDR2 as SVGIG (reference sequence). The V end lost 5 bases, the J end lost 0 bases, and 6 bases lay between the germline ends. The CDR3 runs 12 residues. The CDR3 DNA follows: TGTGCCTGGGACAGCAGCACAGATACGCAGTATTTT. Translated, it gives CAWDSSTDTQYF.

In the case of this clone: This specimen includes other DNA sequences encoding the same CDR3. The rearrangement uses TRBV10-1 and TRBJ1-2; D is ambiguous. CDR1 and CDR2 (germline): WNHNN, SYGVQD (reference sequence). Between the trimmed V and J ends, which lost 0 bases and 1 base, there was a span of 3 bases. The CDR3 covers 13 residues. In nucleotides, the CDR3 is TGCGCCAGCAGTGAGTCCGGTAACTATGGCTACACCTTC. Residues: CASSESGNYGYTF.

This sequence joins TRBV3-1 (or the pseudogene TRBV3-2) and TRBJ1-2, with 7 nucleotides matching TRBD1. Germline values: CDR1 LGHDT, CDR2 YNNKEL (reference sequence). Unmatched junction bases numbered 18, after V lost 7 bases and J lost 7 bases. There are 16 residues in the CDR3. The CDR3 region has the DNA TGTGCCAGCACCGATTCTCCCCCAGGGGGAAGGGGTGGCTACACCTTC. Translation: CASTDSPPGGRGGYTF.

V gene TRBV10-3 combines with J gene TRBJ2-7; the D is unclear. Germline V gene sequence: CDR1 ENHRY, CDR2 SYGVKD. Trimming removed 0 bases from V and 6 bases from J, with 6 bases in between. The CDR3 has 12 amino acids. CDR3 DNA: TGTGCCATCAGTGAGTCTGGGCTCGAGCAGTACTTC. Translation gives CAISESGLEQYF.

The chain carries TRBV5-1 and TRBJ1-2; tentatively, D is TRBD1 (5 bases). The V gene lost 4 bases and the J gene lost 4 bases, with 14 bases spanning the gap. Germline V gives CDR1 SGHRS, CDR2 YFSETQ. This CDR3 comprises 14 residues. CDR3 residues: CASSAGVSVYGYTF. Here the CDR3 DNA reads TGCGCCAGCAGCGCGGGGGTTTCGGTCTATGGCTACACCTTC.

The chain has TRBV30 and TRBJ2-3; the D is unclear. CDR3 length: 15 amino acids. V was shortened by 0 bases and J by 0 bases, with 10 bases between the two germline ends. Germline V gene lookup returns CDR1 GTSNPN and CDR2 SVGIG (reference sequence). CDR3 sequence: CAWSVLYSSTDTQYF. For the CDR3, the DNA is TGTGCCTGGAGTGTACTTTACTCTAGCACAGATACGCAGTATTTT.

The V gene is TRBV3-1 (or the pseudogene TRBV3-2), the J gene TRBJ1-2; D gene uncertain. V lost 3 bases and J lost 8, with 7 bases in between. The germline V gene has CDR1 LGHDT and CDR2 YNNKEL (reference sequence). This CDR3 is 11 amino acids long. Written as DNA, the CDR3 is TGTGCCAGCAGCCATCGGCGGGGCTACACCTTC. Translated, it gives CASSHRRGYTF.